These 17 T cell receptor beta chains came from one sample sequenced in a study of T cell responses to AZD1222 COVID-19 vaccine. TCRdb's table, derived via immunoSEQ multiplex PCR, lists solely in-frame clones and lacks some. The sample lists about 120,000 clones, around 89% seen once, with less than 8.5% in the top ten. Specimen: peripheral blood, collected 28 days after the second AZD1222 dose. These receptors all come from an adult who received the AZD1222 COVID-19 vaccine.

This rearrangement joins TRBV5-1 to TRBJ1-1; no definite D call. Germline-derived CDR1 and CDR2 are SGHRS and YFSETQ. The CDR3 loop spans 13 amino acids. The germline V and J ends were trimmed by 0 bases and 12 bases, with 15 bases remaining between them. The CDR3 DNA follows: TGCGCCAGCAGCTTGGCTGGCAGGTCGATGACTTTCTTT. Its protein is CASSLAGRSMTFF. Filled out from reference TRBV5-1 and TRBJ1-1, the complete variable domain reads KAGVTQTPRYLIKTRGQQVTLSCSPISGHRSVSWYQQTPGQGLQFLFEYFSETQRNKGNFPGRFSGRQFSNSRSEMNVSTLELGDSALYLCASSLAGRSMTFFGQGTRLTVV.

This clone was observed a single time. CDR3 DNA sequence: TGTGCCAGCAGCTTAGGTGGGGAAATGAACACTGAAGCTTTCTTT. Translated: CASSLGGEMNTEAFF. This chain joins TRBV7-2 and TRBJ1-1, with D uncertain. This CDR3 region has 15 residues. Germline V gives CDR1 SGHTA, CDR2 FQGNSA. V lost 1 base, J lost 0 bases, and 9 bases lay in between.

In its sample, this clone was seen once. The rearrangement uses TRBV2 and TRBJ1-2, with TRBD1 matching over 7 bases. Germline CDR1 reads SNHLY; CDR2 reads FYNNEI. J was trimmed by 3 bases and V by 4 bases; bases with no gene match: 8. This CDR3 contains 15 residues. DNA of the CDR3: TGTGCCAGCAGTGGGCACAGGGGTAGGTACTATGGCTACACCTTC. Protein sequence: CASSGHRGRYYGYTF.

V gene TRBV7-8 combines with J gene TRBJ1-5; possible D gene TRBD1, 5 bases. The CDR3 consists of 15 residues. Germline-derived CDR1 and CDR2 are SGHVS and FQNEAQ. Trimming removed 1 base at V and 1 base at J, with 8 bases between. The DNA for the CDR3 is TGTGCCAGCAGCTTAGTCGGGGGGAGCAATCAGCCCCAGCATTTT. This translates into CASSLVGGSNQPQHF.

This rearrangement joins TRBV28 to TRBJ2-5; the match to TRBD2 covers 11 bases. V dropped 6 bases and J dropped 6; count of bases not matched to a gene: 6. The germline V gene encodes CDR1 MDHEN and CDR2 SYDVKM. This CDR3 is 14 amino acids long. In DNA, the CDR3 is TGTGCCAGCAGCACCCGACTAGCGGGGAAGACCCAGTACTTC. Translated, it gives CASSTRLAGKTQYF. The whole variable domain, remainder taken from reference TRBV28 and TRBJ2-5, is DVKVTQSSRYLVKRTGEKVFLECVQDMDHENMFWYRQDPGLGLRLIYFSYDVKMKEKGDIPEGYSVSREKKERFSLILESASTNQTSMYLCASSTRLAGKTQYFGPGTRLLVL.

The chain employs TRBV4-1 and TRBJ1-1; a possible D gene is TRBD1 (5 bases). This CDR3 region has 18 residues. V shed 4 bases and J shed 1 base, with 22 bases lying between them. The V gene's germline CDR1 is MGHRA and CDR2 YSYEKL. The CDR3 sequence is CASSPLRGGASTNTEAFF. CDR3 DNA sequence: TGCGCCAGCAGCCCATTGAGGGGAGGGGCATCAACGAACACTGAAGCTTTCTTT.

This chain connects TRBV25-1 to TRBJ2-5; TRBD2 matches at 12 bases. Trimming removed 2 bases from V and 2 bases from J; junction bases left unmatched: 0. The CDR3 loop spans 15 amino acids. The germline V gene encodes CDR1 MGHDK and CDR2 SYGVNS. The CDR3 is CASSELAGGQETQYF. CDR3 DNA: TGTGCCAGCAGTGAACTAGCGGGAGGGCAAGAGACCCAGTACTTC.

This clone was found once. V and J are TRBV28 and TRBJ2-7, with D perhaps matching TRBD1 (6 bases). Germline V gene lookup returns CDR1 MDHEN and CDR2 SYDVKM. The CDR3 sequence is 13 residues long. The V gene lost 6 bases and the J gene lost 3 bases, with 12 bases spanning the gap. CDR3 region: CASSSHRDYEQYF. For the CDR3, the DNA is TGTGCCAGCAGCTCCCACAGGGACTACGAGCAGTACTTC.

The genes are TRBV7-9 and TRBJ2-3; no clear D. CDR1 and CDR2 from the germline V gene are SEHNR and FQNEAQ (reference sequence). V was cut by 3 bases and J by 4 bases, with 2 bases left in between. This CDR3 spans 11 amino acids. The DNA for the CDR3 is TGTGCCAGCAGCTTCTCAGATACGCAGTATTTT. It encodes CASSFSDTQYF.

This chain links TRBV12-3 or TRBV12-4 with TRBJ2-2, with TRBD1 matching over 8 bases. The CDR3 loop spans 13 amino acids. V was pared by 5 bases and J by 8 bases, with 4 bases of the junction left unmatched. DNA for the CDR3: TGTGCCAGCAGTCTCAGACAGGGGGGGGAGCTGTTTTTT. Its translation is CASSLRQGGELFF.

This clone was observed a handful of times. The V call is TRBV9, the J call TRBJ2-7, with 9 bases identical to TRBD1. The ends lost 0 bases at V and 6 bases at J; junction bases unmatched: 4. The germline V gene has CDR1 SGDLS and CDR2 YYNGEE. This CDR3 is built from 14 residues. This chain's CDR3 is CASSVGDRVGEQYF. CDR3 nucleotides: TGTGCCAGCAGCGTAGGGGACAGGGTCGGCGAGCAGTACTTC.

This clone was observed a single time. The V call is TRBV5-1, the J call TRBJ2-4, with a tentative D call TRBD1 (5 bases). Germline values: CDR1 SGHRS, CDR2 YFSETQ. Trimming left V 5 bases short and J 0 bases short, with 9 bases between. The CDR3 spans 14 residues. CDR3 DNA: TGCGCCAGCAGGACAGAATTAGCCAAAAACATTCAGTACTTC. Translated: CASRTELAKNIQYF.

This chain joins TRBV28 and TRBJ1-2; D may be TRBD1 (6 bases). This CDR3 is 15 amino acids long. With 2 bases removed from V and 4 bases from J, the gap between germline ends came to 14 bases. The germline CDR1 and CDR2 sequences are MDHEN and SYDVKM. CDR3 in amino acids: CASSLGPGGIYGYTF. As DNA, the CDR3 is TGTGCCAGCAGTTTAGGGCCGGGGGGCATCTATGGCTACACCTTC.

The gene calls are TRBV29-1 and TRBJ2-2; D gene uncertain. V dropped 0 bases and J dropped 0 bases, with 8 bases sitting between them. CDR3 length: 15 amino acids. The V gene's germline CDR1 is SQVTM and CDR2 ANQGSEA. The CDR3 DNA sequence: TGCAGCGTTGAAGATGGCAGCTCGAACACCGGGGAGCTGTTTTTT. It codes for CSVEDGSSNTGELFF.

V gene TRBV5-1 combines with J gene TRBJ1-1; TRBD1 matches at 9 bases. The germline V gene has CDR1 SGHRS and CDR2 YFSETQ. V trimming: 0 bases; J trimming: 12 bases; junction bases outside the gene matches: 9. This CDR3 spans 14 amino acids. DNA of the CDR3: TGCGCCAGCAGCTTGGTTGGGGGACAGGGAGACCCTTTCTTT. Translated: CASSLVGGQGDPFF.

The genes are TRBV7-2 and TRBJ1-6; the match to TRBD1 covers 10 bases. Germline V gene sequence: CDR1 SGHTA, CDR2 FQGNSA. CDR3 length: 15 residues. After removal of 0 bases from V and 8 bases from J, the junction contained 1 base not matched to a gene. The CDR3 nucleotides are TGTGCCAGCAGCTTAGCGACAGGGGGCTATTCACCCCTCCACTTT. This sequence encodes CASSLATGGYSPLHF.

The rearrangement links TRBV28 to TRBJ2-5; 11 bases match TRBD1. The trim removed 6 bases at V and 4 bases at J, leaving 7 bases unmatched. The V gene's germline CDR1 is MDHEN and CDR2 SYDVKM. The CDR3 is 15 residues long. For the CDR3, the DNA is TGTGCCAGCAGCCTCGGGACAGGGGGACGAGAGACCCAGTACTTC. Its protein is CASSLGTGGRETQYF.